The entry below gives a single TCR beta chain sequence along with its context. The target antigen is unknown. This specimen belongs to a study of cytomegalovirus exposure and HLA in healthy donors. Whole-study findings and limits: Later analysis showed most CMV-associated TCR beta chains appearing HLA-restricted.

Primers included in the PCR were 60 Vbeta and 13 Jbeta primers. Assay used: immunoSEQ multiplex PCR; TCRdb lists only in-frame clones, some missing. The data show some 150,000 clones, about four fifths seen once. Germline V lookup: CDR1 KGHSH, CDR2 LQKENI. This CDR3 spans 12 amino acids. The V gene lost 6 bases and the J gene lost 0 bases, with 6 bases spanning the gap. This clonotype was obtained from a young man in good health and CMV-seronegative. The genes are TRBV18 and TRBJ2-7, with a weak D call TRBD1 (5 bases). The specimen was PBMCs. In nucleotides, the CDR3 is TGTGCCAGCTCCGACAGCTCCTACGAGCAGTACTTC. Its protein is CASSDSSYEQYF. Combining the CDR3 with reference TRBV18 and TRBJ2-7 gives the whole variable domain NAGVMQNPRHLVRRRGQEARLRCSPMKGHSHVYWYRQLPEEGLKFMVYLQKENIIDESGMPKERFSAEFPKEGPSILRIQQVVRGDSAAYFCASSDSSYEQYFGPGTRLTVT.